The clone carrying this TCR beta chain occurred many times. Its antigen is as yet unknown. Diagnoses were established from clinical symptoms, serum thyroxine, TRAb, thyroid ultrasound and orbital computed tomography. The sequenced template was RNA, covering the TCR beta CDR3 region. The first round was an RT-PCR with HTBI primers, and the second round was a multiplex PCR. One entry per CDR3 protein results from TCRdb running MiXCR on the multiplex PCR reads. The sample consists of more than 550,000 distinct CDR3 sequences, 35% to 50% of them appearing once. The record originates from a study of Graves' ophthalmopathy and Graves' hyperthyroidism. Study observations and caveats: Prediction of ophthalmopathy progression reached about 71% sensitivity and around 72% specificity.

This CDR3 has 16 amino acids. Germline V lookup: CDR1 DFQATT, CDR2 SNEGSKA (reference sequence). After removal of 0 bases from V and 3 bases from J, the junction contained 10 bases not matched to a gene. This receptor was obtained from an adult man with Graves' ophthalmopathy. The chain uses TRBV20-1 and TRBJ2-5; 7 bases are a match to TRBD1. Sequenced material: peripheral blood. CDR3 residues: CSARDSWRQGKETQYF. For the CDR3, the DNA is TGCAGTGCTAGAGATAGTTGGCGACAGGGTAAAGAGACCCAGTACTTC.